Here is one T cell receptor (beta chain) with its context. Its target is not known. In the ViraFEST assay, antigen-specific CD4+ clonotypes were identified by expansion after peptide-pool stimulation. Following culture for approximately ten days, CD4+ T cells were isolated. The infection with SARS-CoV-2 (confirmed by PCR) occurred in this person between March and December 2020. Cultivation was performed at a few million PBMC per well with roughly 9.2 IU/ml IL-2 and 10 ug/ml peptides added. From germline, CDR1 is SGDLS and CDR2 YYNGEE. V gave up 4 bases and J gave up 9 bases, with 14 bases separating them. This CDR3 has 14 residues. This specimen comes from a study of vaccination effects on CD4 cells after COVID-19. At the level of the study: A couple of convalescent patients were sampled 16 days and one week before vaccination. Study results and limitations: In people who had recovered, most post-vaccine spike-reactive clones were new vaccine-induced clones.

TCRdb's copy holds only in-frame clones and misses some; the assay was immunoSEQ multiplex PCR. The table includes tens of thousands of clones, 77% detected once. J is TRBJ1-6 and V is TRBV9, with D maybe TRBD1 (6 bases). The source was CD4+ T cells from PBMCs cultured with HCoV-NL63 spike peptides, collected before COVID-19 vaccination. This receptor was identified in a human donor who had a prior SARS-CoV-2 infection. The CDR3 reads CASSTRGISSPLHF. The CDR3 region has the DNA TGTGCCAGCAGCACCAGGGGTATCAGTTCACCCCTCCACTTT.